This TCR beta chain emerged from a study of human T cells and chemical hapten exposure. Study at large: Sensitization applied 2% DPC to about 2 cm by about 2 cm of upper inner arm skin. Alopecia areata, totalis and universalis patients, mostly female, were included.

TCRdb re-called the RACE reads through MiXCR, storing one row per CDR3 protein. The sample holds some 83,000 distinct CDR3 sequences, about 11% seen once. Time point of the sample: patch test 1, 2 weeks after DPC sensitization. Treatment here: therapeutic diphenylcyclopropenone sensitization with weekly scalp DPC. The CDR3 is 14 residues long. Germline assignment: CDR1 LNHDA and CDR2 SQIVND (reference sequence). V was shortened by 7 bases and J by 0 bases, with 10 bases between the two germline ends. This clonotype was observed at least ten times. This specimen consisted of whole blood, obtained in connection with sensitization to the hapten diphenylcyclopropenone (DPC). V usage is TRBV19 and J usage is TRBJ1-5; the D gene is possibly TRBD1 (5 bases). The TCR originated in a woman in her forties or fifties with alopecia areata. Some clones in this sample may be carry-over from other donors' samples. This chain's CDR3 is CASMGPYSNQPQHF. The CDR3 coding sequence is TGTGCCAGTATGGGGCCCTATAGCAATCAGCCCCAGCATTTT.